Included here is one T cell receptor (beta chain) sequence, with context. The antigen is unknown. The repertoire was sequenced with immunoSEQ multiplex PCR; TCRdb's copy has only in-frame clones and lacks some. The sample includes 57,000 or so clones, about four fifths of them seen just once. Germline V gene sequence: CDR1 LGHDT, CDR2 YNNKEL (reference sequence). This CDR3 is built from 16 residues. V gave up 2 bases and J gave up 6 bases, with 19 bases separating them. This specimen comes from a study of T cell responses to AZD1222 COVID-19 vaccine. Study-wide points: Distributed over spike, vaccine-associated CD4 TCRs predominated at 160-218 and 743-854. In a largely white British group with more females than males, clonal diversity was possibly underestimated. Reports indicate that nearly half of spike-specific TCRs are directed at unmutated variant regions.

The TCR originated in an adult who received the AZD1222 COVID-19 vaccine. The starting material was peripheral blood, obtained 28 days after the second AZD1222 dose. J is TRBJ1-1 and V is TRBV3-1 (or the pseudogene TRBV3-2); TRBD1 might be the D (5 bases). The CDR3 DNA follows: TGTGCCAGCAGCCAATTCATCTTGGGGGTGGCGCCTGAAGCTTTCTTT. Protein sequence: CASSQFILGVAPEAFF.